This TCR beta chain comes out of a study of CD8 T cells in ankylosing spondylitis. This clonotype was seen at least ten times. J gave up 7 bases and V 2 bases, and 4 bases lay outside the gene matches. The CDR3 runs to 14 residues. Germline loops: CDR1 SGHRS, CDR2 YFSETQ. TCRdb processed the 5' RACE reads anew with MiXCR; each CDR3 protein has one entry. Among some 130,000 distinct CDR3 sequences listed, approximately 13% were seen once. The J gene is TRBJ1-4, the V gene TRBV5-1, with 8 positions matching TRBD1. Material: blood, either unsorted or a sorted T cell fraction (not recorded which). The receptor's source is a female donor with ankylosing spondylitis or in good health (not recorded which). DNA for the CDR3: TGCGCCAGCAGCTTTGGACAGGGCGGTGAAAAACTGTTTTTT. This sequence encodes CASSFGQGGEKLFF.